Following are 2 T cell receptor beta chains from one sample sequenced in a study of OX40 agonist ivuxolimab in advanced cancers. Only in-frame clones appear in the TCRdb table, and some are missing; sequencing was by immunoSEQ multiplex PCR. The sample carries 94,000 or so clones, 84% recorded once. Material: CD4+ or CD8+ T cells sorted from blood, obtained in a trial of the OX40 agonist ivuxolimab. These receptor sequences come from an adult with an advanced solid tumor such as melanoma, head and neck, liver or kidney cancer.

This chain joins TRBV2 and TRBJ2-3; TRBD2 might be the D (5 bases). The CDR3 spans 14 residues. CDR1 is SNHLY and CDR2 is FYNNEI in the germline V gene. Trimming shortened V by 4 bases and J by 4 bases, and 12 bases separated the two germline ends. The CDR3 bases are TGTGCCAGCAGTGGAGCGGTTTGGCCAGATACGCAGTATTTT. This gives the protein CASSGAVWPDTQYF.

The DNA of the CDR3 is TGTGCCAGTAGTATTCCAGCAGGAACCTCTGGAAACACCATATATTTT. Encoded protein: CASSIPAGTSGNTIYF. The chain has TRBV19 and TRBJ1-3; D is ambiguous. CDR1 LNHDA and CDR2 SQIVND come from the germline V gene (reference sequence). The CDR3 runs 16 residues. V gave up 3 bases and J gave up 0 bases, with 12 bases separating them.